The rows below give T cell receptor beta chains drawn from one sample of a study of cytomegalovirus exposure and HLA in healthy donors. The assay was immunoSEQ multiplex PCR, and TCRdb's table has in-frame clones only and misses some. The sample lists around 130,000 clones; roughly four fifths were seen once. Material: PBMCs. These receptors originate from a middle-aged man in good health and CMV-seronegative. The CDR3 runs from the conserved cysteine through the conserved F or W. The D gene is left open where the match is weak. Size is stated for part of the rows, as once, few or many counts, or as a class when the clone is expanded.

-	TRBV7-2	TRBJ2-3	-	CASSPGVGASGTDTQYF	TGTGCCAGCAGCCCAGGAGTTGGGGCTAGCGGCACAGATACGCAGTATTTT
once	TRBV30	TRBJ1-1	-	CAWSVGVTEAFF	TGTGCCTGGAGTGTGGGAGTCACTGAAGCTTTCTTT
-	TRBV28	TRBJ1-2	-	CASNIRGSYGYTF	TGTGCCAGCAACATACGGGGGAGCTATGGCTACACCTTC
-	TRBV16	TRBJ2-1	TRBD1	CASSVQGSYNEQFF	TGTGCCAGCAGCGTACAGGGGTCCTACAATGAGCAGTTCTTC
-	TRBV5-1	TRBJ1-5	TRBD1	CASGLLPRTGVGQPQHF	TGCGCCAGCGGCTTGTTACCTCGGACAGGGGTCGGTCAGCCCCAGCATTTT
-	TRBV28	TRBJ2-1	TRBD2	CATQGLATPLLRDEQFF	TGTGCCACCCAGGGACTAGCAACTCCCCTTCTTAGGGATGAGCAGTTCTTC
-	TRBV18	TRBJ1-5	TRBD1	CASSQGQVSSNQPQHF	TGTGCCAGCTCGCAAGGACAGGTTAGCAGCAATCAGCCCCAGCATTTT
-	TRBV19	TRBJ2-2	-	CASKSRTGELFF	TGTGCCAGTAAAAGTAGAACCGGGGAGCTGTTTTTT
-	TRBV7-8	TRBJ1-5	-	CASSQVDSNQPQHF	TGTGCCAGCAGCCAAGTAGATAGCAATCAGCCCCAGCATTTT
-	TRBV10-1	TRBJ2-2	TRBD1	CASSDQGVGELFF	TGCGCCAGCAGTGACCAGGGGGTCGGGGAGCTGTTTTTT
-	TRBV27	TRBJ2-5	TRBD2	CAIKSGGTSGGETQYF	TGTGCCATCAAAAGCGGGGGCACTAGCGGAGGGGAGACCCAGTACTTC
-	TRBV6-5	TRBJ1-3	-	CASSYSRLSSGNTIYF	TGTGCCAGCAGTTACTCGAGGTTGAGCTCTGGAAACACCATATATTTT
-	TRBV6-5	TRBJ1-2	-	CASSYSPGEHYGYTF	TGTGCCAGCAGTTACTCGCCCGGGGAGCATTATGGCTACACCTTC
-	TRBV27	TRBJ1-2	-	CASKSSGSPSPSNYGYTF	TGTGCCAGCAAAAGTAGCGGTTCACCTTCCCCCTCTAACTATGGCTACACCTTC
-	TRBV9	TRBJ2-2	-	CASSVGGDATGELFF	TGTGCCAGCAGCGTAGGCGGGGACGCCACCGGGGAGCTGTTTTTT
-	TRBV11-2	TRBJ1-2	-	CASSLIQDPQYGYTF	TGTGCCAGCAGCTTAATTCAGGATCCCCAATATGGCTACACCTTC
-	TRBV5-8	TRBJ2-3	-	CASRRQEPTDTQYF	TGTGCCAGCAGAAGACAGGAGCCCACAGATACGCAGTATTTT
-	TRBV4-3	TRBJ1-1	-	CASSQAVVGAMNTEAFF	TGCGCCAGCAGCCAAGCGGTTGTGGGAGCCATGAACACTGAAGCTTTCTTT
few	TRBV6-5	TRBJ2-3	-	CASRPGHTSTDTQYF	TGTGCCAGCAGGCCGGGACATACTTCAACAGATACGCAGTATTTT
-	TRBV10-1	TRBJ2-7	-	CASSESNFF	TGCGCCAGCAGTGAGTCCAACTTCTTC
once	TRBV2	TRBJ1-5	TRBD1	CASSRLQGRGNQPQHF	TGTGCCAGCAGCCGCCTACAGGGCAGGGGGAATCAGCCCCAGCATTTT
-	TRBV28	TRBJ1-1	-	CASSLFRGEAFF	TGTGCCAGCAGTTTGTTCAGGGGCGAAGCTTTCTTT
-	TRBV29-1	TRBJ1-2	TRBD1	CSVRRRDRGLGGYTF	TGCAGCGTGAGACGACGGGACAGGGGGTTAGGTGGCTACACCTTC
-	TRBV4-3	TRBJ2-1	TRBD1	CASSQDPQGATNEQFF	TGCGCCAGCAGCCAAGATCCGCAGGGGGCCACAAATGAGCAGTTCTTC